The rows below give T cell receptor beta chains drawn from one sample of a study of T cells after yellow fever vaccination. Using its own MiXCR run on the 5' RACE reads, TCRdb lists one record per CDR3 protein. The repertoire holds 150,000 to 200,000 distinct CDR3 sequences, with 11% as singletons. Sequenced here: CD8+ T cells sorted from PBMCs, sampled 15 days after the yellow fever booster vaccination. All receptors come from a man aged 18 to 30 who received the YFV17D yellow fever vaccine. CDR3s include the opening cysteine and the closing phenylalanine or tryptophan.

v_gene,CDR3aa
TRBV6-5,CASSSRGNVDEKLFF
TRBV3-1,CASSRGRIGGLDTGELFF
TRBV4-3,CASSDLAGVEQFF
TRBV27,CASSLNSHYGYTF
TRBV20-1,CSASRRGVGYGYTF
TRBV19,CASSFGLEQYF
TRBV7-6,CASSPNVNTQYF
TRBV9,CASSLRTGGRPYGYTF
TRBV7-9,CASSPRDGYEQYF
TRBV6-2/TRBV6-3,CASSYSREGQGVVNIQYF
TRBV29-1,CSVGFTEAFF
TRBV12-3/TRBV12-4,CANSDRLGEDTQYF
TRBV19,CASSRYIHQPQHF
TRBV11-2,CASSRTGGTGELFF
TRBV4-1,CASSQGTPGAGVNEQFF
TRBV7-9,CASSLGDYNEQFF
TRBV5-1,CASSLATGNYEQYF
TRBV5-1,CASSLTDSRELFF
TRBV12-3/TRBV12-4,CASGGAGGTYEQYF
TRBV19,CASSTLRTGREQYF
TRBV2,CASSGGSAGSADTQYF
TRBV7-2,CASSFPGQDDNEQFF
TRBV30,CAWSYGATNEQYF
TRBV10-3,CAISEFSLGARTDTQYF
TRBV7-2,CASSTNPGGFHEQFF